The 6 T cell receptor beta chains below come from one sample, sequenced in a study of T-cell reconstitution after alpha-beta-depleted transplantation in children. Unique molecular identifiers featured in how the TCRbeta library was prepared. TCRdb re-analysed the PCR reads in MiXCR, keeping a single row per CDR3 protein. Among approximately 290,000 distinct CDR3 sequences listed, around a tenth were seen once. This specimen was peripheral blood, taken 180 days after TCRalphabeta/CD19-depleted stem cell transplant. Receptors originate from a male patient aged 2-9 years who had a stem cell transplant for chronic granulomatous disease, so the T cells may come from the graft donor.

This clonotype was picked up many times. The chain carries TRBV28 and TRBJ2-7, with a weak D call TRBD2 (6 bases). CDR3 length equals 14 residues. Trimming removed 5 bases at V and 5 bases at J, with 16 bases between. Germline lookup yields CDR1 MDHEN and CDR2 SYDVKM. CDR3 DNA: TGTGCCAGCAGTGTGGGAGGTTACGGCCACGAGCAGTACTTC. Translating gives CASSVGGYGHEQYF.

This clonotype was seen at least ten times. The chain has TRBV7-6 and TRBJ2-7; 7 nucleotides agree with TRBD1. The CDR3 spans 16 residues. V shed 1 base, J shed 2 bases, and the junction held 8 bases outside the gene matches. Germline values: CDR1 SGHVS, CDR2 FNYEAQ. The CDR3 region has the DNA TGTGCCAGCAGCTTAGGGTCCGGACAGGCCACCTACGAGCAGTACTTC. As protein: CASSLGSGQATYEQYF.

The sample holds many counts of this clonotype. The chain couples TRBV20-1 to TRBJ2-7; unclear D gene. CDR3 length equals 11 residues. Trimming removed 7 bases from V and 1 base from J, with 8 bases in between. Germline lookup yields CDR1 DFQATT and CDR2 SNEGSKA (reference sequence). As DNA, the CDR3 is TGCAGTGTAACCCCATCCTACGAGCAGTACTTC. It codes for CSVTPSYEQYF.

This clonotype has a count of ten or more. This chain links TRBV28 with TRBJ2-6; the match to TRBD1 covers 11 bases. J gave up 2 bases and V 5 bases, and 2 bases lay outside the gene matches. The CDR3 extends over 16 amino acids. CDR1 is MDHEN, CDR2 SYDVKM, per germline. CDR3 in DNA: TGTGCCAGCAGTCGGACAGGGGGCGCTGGGGCCAACGTCCTGACTTTC. The encoded protein is CASSRTGGAGANVLTF.

There are many counts of this clonotype. This chain connects TRBV12-3 or TRBV12-4 to TRBJ1-4, with a tentative D call TRBD1 (5 bases). The CDR3 loop spans 14 amino acids. V dropped 6 bases and J dropped 6 bases, with 14 bases sitting between them. The CDR3 bases are TGTGCCAGCAGGCCGACAGCGGCTGATGAAAAACTGTTTTTT. This translates into CASRPTAADEKLFF.

This clonotype was counted a few times. CDR3 coding DNA: TGTGCCAGCATTTTCTTTGAGACAGGGGGCTTTATTGAAAAACTGTTTTTT. Encoded protein: CASIFFETGGFIEKLFF. The rearrangement uses TRBV14 and TRBJ1-4; TRBD1 matches at 10 bases. Germline V CDR1 and CDR2: SGHDN, FVKESK. V was pared by 7 bases and J by 7 bases, with 15 bases of the junction left unmatched. The CDR3 length is 17 residues.